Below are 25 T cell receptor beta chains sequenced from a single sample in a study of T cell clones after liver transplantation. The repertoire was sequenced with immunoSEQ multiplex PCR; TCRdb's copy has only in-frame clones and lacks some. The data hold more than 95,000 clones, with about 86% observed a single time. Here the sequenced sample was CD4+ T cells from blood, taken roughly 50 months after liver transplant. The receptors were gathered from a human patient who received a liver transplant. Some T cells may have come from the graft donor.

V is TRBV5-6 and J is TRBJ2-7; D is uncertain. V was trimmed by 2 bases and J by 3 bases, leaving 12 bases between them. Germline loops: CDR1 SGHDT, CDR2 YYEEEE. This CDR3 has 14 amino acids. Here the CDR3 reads CASSFGTSVYEQYF. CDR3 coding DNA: TGTGCCAGCAGCTTCGGCACGTCCGTCTACGAGCAGTACTTC. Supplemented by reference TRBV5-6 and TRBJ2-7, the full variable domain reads DAGVTQSPTHLIKTRGQQVTLRCSPKSGHDTVSWYQQALGQGPQFIFQYYEEEERQRGNFPDRFSGHQFPNYSSELNVNALLLGDSALYLCASSFGTSVYEQYFGPGTRLTVT.

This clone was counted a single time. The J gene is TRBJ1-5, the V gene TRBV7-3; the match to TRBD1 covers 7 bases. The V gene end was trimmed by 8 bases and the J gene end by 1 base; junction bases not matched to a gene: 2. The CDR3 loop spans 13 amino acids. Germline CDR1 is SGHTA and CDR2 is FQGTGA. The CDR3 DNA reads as TGTGCCAGCGCAGGGGGGAGCAATCAGCCCCAGCATTTT. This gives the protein CASAGGSNQPQHF.

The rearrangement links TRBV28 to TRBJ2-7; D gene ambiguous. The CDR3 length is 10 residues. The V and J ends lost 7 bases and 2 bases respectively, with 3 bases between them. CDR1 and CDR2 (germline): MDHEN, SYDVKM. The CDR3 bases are TGTGCCAGCAAGGCCTACGAGCAGTACTTC. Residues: CASKAYEQYF.

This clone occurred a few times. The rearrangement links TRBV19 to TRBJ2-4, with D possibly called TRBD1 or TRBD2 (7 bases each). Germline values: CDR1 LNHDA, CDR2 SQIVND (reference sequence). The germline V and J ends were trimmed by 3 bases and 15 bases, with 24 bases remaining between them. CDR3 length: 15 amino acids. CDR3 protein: CASSIGSGRGGLRYF. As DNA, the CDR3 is TGTGCCAGTAGTATCGGAAGTGGCAGGGGGGGATTACGGTACTTC.

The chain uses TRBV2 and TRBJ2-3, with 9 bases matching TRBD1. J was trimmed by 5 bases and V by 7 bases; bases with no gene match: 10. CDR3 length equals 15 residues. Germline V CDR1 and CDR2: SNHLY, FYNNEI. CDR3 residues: CASIPGQGGGDTQYF. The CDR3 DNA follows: TGTGCCAGCATTCCGGGACAGGGAGGCGGAGATACGCAGTATTTT.

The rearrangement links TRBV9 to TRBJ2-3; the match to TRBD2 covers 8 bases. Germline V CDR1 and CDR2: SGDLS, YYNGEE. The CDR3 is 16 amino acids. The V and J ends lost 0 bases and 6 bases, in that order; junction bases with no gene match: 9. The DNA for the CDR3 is TGTGCCAGCAGCGTAGTAGCGGGGACTCCCTGGGATACGCAGTATTTT. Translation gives CASSVVAGTPWDTQYF.

Written as DNA, the CDR3 is TGCAGTGCCTGGGACTTCTATGGCTACACCTTC. It translates to CSAWDFYGYTF. The chain employs TRBV20-1 and TRBJ1-2; weak D call: TRBD1 (5 bases). Germline V CDR1 and CDR2: DFQATT, SNEGSKA (reference sequence). The V and J ends lost 6 bases and 4 bases respectively, with 9 bases between them. The CDR3 runs 11 residues.

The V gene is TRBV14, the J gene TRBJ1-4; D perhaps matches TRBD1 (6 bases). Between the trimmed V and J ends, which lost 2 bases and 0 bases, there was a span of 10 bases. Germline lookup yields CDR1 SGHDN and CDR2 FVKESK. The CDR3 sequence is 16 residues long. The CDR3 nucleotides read TGTGCCAGCAGCCAATTGACAGGTGCAACTAATGAAAAACTGTTTTTT. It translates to CASSQLTGATNEKLFF.

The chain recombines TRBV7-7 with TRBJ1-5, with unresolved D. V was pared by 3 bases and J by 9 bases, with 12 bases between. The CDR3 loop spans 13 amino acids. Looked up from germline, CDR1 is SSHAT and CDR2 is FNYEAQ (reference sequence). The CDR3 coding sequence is TGTGCCAGCAGCTTCAAGGGCTCTGGGCCCCAGCATTTT. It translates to CASSFKGSGPQHF.

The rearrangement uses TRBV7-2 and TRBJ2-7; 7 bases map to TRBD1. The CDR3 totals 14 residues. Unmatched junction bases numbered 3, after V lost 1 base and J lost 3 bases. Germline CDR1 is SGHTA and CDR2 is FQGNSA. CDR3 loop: CASSLDPGGYEQYF. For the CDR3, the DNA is TGTGCCAGCAGCTTAGATCCAGGGGGCTACGAGCAGTACTTC.

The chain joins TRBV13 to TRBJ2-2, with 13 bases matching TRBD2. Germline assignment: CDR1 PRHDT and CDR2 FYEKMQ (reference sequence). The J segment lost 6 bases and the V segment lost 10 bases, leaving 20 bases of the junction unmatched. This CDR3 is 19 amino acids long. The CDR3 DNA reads TGTGCCATCGACGACAGCAAGCTTACTAGCGGGGGGGCCGCCGGGGAGCTGTTTTTT. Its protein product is CAIDDSKLTSGGAAGELFF.

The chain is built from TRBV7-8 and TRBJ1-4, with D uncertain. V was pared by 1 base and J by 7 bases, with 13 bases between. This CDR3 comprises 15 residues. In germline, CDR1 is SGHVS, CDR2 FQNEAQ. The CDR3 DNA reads TGTGCCAGCAGCTTAGTTGCGGGGTTTGGTGAAAAACTGTTTTTT. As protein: CASSLVAGFGEKLFF.

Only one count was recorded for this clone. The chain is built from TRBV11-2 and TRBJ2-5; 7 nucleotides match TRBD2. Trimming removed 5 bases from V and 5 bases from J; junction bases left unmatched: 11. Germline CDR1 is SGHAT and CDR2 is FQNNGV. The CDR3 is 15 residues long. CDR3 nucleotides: TGTGCCAGCAGCCCCGGCGGGGGAGTACACGAGACCCAGTACTTC. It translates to CASSPGGGVHETQYF.

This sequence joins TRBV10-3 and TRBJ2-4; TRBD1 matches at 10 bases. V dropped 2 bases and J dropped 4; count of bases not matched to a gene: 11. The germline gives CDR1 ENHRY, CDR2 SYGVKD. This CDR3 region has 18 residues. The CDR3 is CAISETLGVGQGKNIQYF. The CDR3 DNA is TGTGCCATCAGTGAGACGTTAGGGGTGGGACAGGGGAAAAACATTCAGTACTTC.

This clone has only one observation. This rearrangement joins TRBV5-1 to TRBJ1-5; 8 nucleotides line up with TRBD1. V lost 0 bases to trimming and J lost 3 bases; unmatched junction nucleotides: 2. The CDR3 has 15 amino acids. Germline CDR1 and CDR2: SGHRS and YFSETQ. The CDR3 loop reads CASSLAGGDNQPQHF. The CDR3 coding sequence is TGCGCCAGCAGCTTGGCAGGGGGCGACAATCAGCCCCAGCATTTT.

The CDR3: CASSQTGKVTYEQYF. In nucleotides, the CDR3 is TGTGCCAGCAGTCAGACAGGGAAAGTAACCTACGAGCAGTACTTC. The chain couples TRBV28 to TRBJ2-7, with TRBD1 matching over 7 bases. CDR1 and CDR2 from the germline V gene are MDHEN and SYDVKM. The CDR3 spans 15 residues. Trimming at V came to 5 bases and at J to 2 bases, leaving 9 bases not matched to a gene.

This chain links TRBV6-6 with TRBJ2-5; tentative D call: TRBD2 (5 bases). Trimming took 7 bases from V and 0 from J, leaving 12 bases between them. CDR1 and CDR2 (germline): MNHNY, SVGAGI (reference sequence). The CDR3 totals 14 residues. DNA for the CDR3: TGTGCCAGCAACCAAGCGGCAGACCAAGAGACCCAGTACTTC. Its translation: CASNQAADQETQYF.

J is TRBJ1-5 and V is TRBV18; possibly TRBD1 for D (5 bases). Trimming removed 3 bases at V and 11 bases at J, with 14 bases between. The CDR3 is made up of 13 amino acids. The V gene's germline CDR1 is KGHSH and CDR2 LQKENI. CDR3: CASSPGWGEAQHF. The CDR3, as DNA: TGTGCCAGCTCACCTGGATGGGGGGAGGCCCAGCATTTT.

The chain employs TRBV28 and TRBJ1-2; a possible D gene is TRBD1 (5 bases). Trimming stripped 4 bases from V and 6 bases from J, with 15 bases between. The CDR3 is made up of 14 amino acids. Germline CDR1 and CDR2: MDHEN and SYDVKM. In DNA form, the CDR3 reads TGTGCCAGCAGTTCGGGGGGAAGCGACCATGGCTACACCTTC. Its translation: CASSSGGSDHGYTF.

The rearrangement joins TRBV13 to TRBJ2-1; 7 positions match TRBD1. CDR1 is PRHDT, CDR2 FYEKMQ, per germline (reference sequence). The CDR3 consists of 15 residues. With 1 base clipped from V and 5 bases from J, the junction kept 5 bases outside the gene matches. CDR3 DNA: TGTGCCAGCAGCTTAGTGGGACAGTCTAACAATGAGCAGTTCTTC. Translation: CASSLVGQSNNEQFF. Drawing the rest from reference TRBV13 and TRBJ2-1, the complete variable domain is AAGVIQSPRHLIKEKRETATLKCYPIPRHDTVYWYQQGPGQDPQFLISFYEKMQSDKGSIPDRFSAQQFSDYHSELNMSSLELGDSALYFCASSLVGQSNNEQFFGPGTRLTVL.

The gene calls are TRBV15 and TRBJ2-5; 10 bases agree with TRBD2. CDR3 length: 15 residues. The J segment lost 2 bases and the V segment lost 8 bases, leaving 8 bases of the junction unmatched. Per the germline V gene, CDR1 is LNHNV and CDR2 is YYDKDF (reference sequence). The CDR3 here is CATQRGGLYQETQYF. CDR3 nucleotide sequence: TGTGCCACCCAGCGGGGGGGTTTATATCAAGAGACCCAGTACTTC.

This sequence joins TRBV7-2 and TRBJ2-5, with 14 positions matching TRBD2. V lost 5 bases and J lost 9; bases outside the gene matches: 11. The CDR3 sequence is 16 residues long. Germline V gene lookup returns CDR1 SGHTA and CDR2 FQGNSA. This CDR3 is CASSAGTSGGQGAQYF. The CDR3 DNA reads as TGTGCCAGCAGCGCCGGGACTAGCGGGGGCCAGGGAGCCCAGTACTTC.

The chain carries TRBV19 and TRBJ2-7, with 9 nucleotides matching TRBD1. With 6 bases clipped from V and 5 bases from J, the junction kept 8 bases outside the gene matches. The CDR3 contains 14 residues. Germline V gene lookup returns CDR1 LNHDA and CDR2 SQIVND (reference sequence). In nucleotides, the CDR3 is TGTGCCAGTAGCCGGGACAGGGTGGTCAACGAGCAGTACTTC. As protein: CASSRDRVVNEQYF.

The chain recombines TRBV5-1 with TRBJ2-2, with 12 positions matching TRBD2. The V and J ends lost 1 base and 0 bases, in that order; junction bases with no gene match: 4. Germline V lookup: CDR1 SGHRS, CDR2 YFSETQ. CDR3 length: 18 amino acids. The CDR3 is CASSLTSGGLANTGELFF. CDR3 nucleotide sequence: TGCGCCAGCAGCTTGACTAGCGGGGGGCTCGCGAACACCGGGGAGCTGTTTTTT.

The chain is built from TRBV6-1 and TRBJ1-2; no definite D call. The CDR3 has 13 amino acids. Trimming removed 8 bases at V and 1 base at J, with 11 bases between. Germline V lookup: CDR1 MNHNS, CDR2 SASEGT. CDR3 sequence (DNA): TGTGCCAGCGCAAACAGCCTTAACTATGGCTACACCTTC. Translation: CASANSLNYGYTF.